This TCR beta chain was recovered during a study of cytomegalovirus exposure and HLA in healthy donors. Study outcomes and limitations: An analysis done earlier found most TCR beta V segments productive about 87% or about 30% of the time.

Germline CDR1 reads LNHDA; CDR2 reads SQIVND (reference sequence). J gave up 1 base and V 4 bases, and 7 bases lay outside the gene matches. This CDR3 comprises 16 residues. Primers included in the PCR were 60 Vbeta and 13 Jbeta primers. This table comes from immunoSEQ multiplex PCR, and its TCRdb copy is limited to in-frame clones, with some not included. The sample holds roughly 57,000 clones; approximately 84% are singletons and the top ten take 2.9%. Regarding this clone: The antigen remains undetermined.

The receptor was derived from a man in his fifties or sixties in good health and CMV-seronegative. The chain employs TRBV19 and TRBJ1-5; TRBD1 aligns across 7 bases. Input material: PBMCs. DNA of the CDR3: TGTGCCAGTAGTACCCCGACAGGGATCAGCAATCAGCCCCAGCATTTT. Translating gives CASSTPTGISNQPQHF.